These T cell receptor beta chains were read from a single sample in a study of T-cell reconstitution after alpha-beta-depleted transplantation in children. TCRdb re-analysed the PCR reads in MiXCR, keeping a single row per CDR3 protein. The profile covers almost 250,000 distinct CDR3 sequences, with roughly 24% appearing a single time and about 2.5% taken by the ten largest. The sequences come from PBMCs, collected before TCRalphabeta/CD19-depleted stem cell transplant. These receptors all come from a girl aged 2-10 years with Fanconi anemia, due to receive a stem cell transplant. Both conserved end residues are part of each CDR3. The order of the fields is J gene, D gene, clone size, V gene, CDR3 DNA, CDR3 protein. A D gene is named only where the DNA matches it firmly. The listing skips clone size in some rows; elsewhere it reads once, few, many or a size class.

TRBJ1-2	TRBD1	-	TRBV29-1	TGCAGCGTTGATGGGCTTCGGACAGGGACGCACTATGGCTACACCTTC	CSVDGLRTGTHYGYTF
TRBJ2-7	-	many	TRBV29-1	TGCAGCGTTGCTCCCGACCTCTCCTACGAGCAGTACTTC	CSVAPDLSYEQYF
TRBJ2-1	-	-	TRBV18	TGTGCCAGCTCACCACCGAGGGCTAGAGTTCCTTACAATGAGCAGTTCTTC	CASSPPRARVPYNEQFF
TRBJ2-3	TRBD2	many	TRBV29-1	TGCAGCGTCCGCGGGACTATTTTCGGAGCAGATACGCAGTATTTT	CSVRGTIFGADTQYF
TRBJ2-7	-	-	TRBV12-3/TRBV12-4	TGTGCCAGCAGCCTCTTTCGGTACTACGAGCAGTACTTC	CASSLFRYYEQYF
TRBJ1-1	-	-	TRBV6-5	TGTGCCAGCGGCGTCGGTTCGGAAGCTTTCTTT	CASGVGSEAFF
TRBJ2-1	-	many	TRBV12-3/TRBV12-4	TGTGCCAGCAGTTTAGTGTTTGAGCAGTTCTTC	CASSLVFEQFF
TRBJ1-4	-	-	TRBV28	TGTGCCAGCAGTTCCCCAGGGGACATGGCTACAGAAAAACTGTTTTTT	CASSSPGDMATEKLFF
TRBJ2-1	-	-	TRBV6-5	TGTGCCAGCAGTTACTCGGAGGGGGCCATCTACAATGAGCAGTTCTTC	CASSYSEGAIYNEQFF
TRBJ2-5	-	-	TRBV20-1	TGCAGTGCTAGAGATGTTAGGGACATCCGACAAGAGACCCAGTACTTC	CSARDVRDIRQETQYF
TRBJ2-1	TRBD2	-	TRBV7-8	TGTGCCAGCAGCTTAGTGACTAGCGGGATCCTTTCAATTGAGCAGTTCTTC	CASSLVTSGILSIEQFF
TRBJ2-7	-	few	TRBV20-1	TGCAGTGCCCCGGACAGCCTAGAGCAGTACTTC	CSAPDSLEQYF